Listed below are T cell receptor beta chains from one sample, sequenced in a study of CD8+ T cells in alopecia areata. Data came from immunoSEQ multiplex PCR; TCRdb stores just in-frame clones and leaves some out. The table records under 200,000 clones, about three fifths of them present only once. Material: CD4+ T cells sorted from blood, obtained at week 4, from a patient treated with tofacitinib. The origin of the receptors is a human donor with alopecia areata. Each CDR3 is given with its conserved first and last residue. The order of the fields is CDR3 length, J gene, V gene, D gene, CDR3 protein. D genes are given only for firm matches.

>18|TRBJ1-1|TRBV7-3|NA
CASSLKWLRGRVRTEAFF
>11|TRBJ2-2|TRBV27|NA
CASSLSGELFF
>14|TRBJ2-1|TRBV5-1|NA
CASSYGGSYNEQFF
>11|TRBJ2-1|TRBV6-5|NA
CASGSYNEQFF
>13|TRBJ1-6|TRBV12-5|NA
CASGRDGAGPLHF
>16|TRBJ2-4|TRBV29-1|TRBD1
CSVVDRGALAKNIQYF
>13|TRBJ2-5|TRBV2|TRBD2
CASSGTSGETQYF
>11|NA|TRBV25-1|NA
CASSAGYEQYF
>15|TRBJ1-5|TRBV6-6|NA
CASSYPQGSNQPQHF
>12|TRBJ2-7|TRBV29-1|NA
CSVAGLSYEQYF
>15|TRBJ2-3|TRBV4-1|TRBD2
CASSQDGGGTDTQYF
>14|TRBJ1-5|TRBV2|NA
CASKSSHSNQPQHF
>15|TRBJ2-5|TRBV6-6|NA
CASSYSGRARETQYF
>12|TRBJ2-1|TRBV4-2|NA
CASSQERWEQFF
>11|TRBJ2-2|TRBV19|NA
CASIGTGELFF
>12|TRBJ1-1|TRBV5-1|TRBD1
CASSLGTGLAFF
>15|TRBJ1-4|TRBV6-6|NA
CASSYSPAPSEKLFF
>13|TRBJ2-5|TRBV18|NA
CASSPDRQETQYF
>14|TRBJ2-2|TRBV29-1|NA
CSVEAKGGTGELFF
>14|TRBJ2-3|TRBV11-2|NA
CASSQERETDTQYF
>15|TRBJ2-3|TRBV29-1|NA
CSGLLGQPSTDTQYF
>12|TRBJ2-7|TRBV29-1|NA
CSVARDAYEQYF
>15|TRBJ2-7|TRBV6-6|TRBD2
CASSSTSGLAAEQYF
>14|TRBJ1-1|TRBV30|NA
CAWSPAGLNTEAFF
>13|TRBJ2-7|TRBV14|NA
CASSQDVSGEQYF
>13|TRBJ1-1|TRBV2|NA
CASGGARVTEAFF
>16|TRBJ2-2|TRBV5-1|NA
CASSLDATGDTGELFF
>14|TRBJ2-1|TRBV29-1|TRBD2
CSAPREGIYNEQFF
>15|TRBJ2-6|TRBV10-3|NA
CAISTQASGANVLTF
>13|TRBJ1-1|TRBV5-6|NA
CASSRPQGTEAFF
>15|TRBJ2-1|TRBV7-2|NA
CASSFLGGAYNEQFF
>15|TRBJ2-3|TRBV7-2|NA
CASSFGRTSTDTQYF
>12|TRBJ2-1|TRBV29-1|NA
CSVAGAYNEQFF
>13|TRBJ1-1|TRBV30|TRBD1
CAWRIPGGPEAFF
>15|TRBJ2-7|TRBV25-1|NA
CASSTPGGRSYEQYF
>15|TRBJ2-7|TRBV9|TRBD1
CASTLGGTGTYEQYF
>13|TRBJ1-4|TRBV10-3|NA
CAITTGRGEKLFF
>11|TRBJ2-5|TRBV29-1|NA
CSVVVLGTQYF
>13|TRBJ2-1|TRBV30|NA
CARKGPLYNEQFF
>15|TRBJ2-1|TRBV2|NA
CASSEGASRGNEQFF
>16|TRBJ2-5|TRBV9|TRBD2
CASSTGGLAGLETQYF
>16|TRBJ2-5|TRBV11-2|NA
CASSLGVSVLQETQYF
>14|TRBJ2-7|TRBV7-2|NA
CASSLDSQARQQYF
>12|TRBJ1-6|TRBV30|NA
CAWSEGASPLHF
>15|TRBJ2-5|TRBV7-3|TRBD1
CASSLATGGIETQYF
>16|TRBJ2-6|TRBV7-9|NA
CASSQTRSSGANVLTF
>11|TRBJ1-5|TRBV29-1|NA
CSVGGNQPQHF
>13|TRBJ2-2|TRBV2|NA
CASTTDNTGELFF
>12|TRBJ2-3|TRBV2|TRBD1
CASTRIRDSQYF
>14|TRBJ1-4|TRBV30|NA
CAWSYAGTGGKLFF